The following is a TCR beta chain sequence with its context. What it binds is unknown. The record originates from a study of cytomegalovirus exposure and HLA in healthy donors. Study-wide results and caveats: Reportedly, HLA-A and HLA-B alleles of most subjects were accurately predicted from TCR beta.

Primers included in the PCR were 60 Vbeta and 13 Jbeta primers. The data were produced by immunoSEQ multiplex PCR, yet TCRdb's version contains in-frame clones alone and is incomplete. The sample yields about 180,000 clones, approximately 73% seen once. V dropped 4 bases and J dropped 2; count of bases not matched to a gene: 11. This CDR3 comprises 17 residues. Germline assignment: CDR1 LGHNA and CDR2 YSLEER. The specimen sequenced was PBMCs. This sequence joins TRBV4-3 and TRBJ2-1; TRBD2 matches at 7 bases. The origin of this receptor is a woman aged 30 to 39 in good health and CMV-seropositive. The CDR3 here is CASSRGLGERTYNEQFF. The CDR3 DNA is TGCGCCAGCAGCCGTGGACTAGGGGAGCGGACCTACAATGAGCAGTTCTTC.